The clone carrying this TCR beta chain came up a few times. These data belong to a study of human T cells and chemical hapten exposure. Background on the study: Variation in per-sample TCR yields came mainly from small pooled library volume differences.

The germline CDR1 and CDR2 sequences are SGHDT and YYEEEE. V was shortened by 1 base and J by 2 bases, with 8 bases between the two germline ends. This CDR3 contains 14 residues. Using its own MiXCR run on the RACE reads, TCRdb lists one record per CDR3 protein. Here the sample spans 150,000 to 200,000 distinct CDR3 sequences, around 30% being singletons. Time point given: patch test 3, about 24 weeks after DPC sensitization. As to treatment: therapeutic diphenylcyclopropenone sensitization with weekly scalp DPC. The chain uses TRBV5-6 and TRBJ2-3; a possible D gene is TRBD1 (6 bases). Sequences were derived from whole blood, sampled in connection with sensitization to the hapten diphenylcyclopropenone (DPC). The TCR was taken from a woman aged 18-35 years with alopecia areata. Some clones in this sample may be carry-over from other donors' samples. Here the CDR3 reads CASSLWGPTDTQYF. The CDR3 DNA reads TGTGCCAGCAGCTTGTGGGGGCCCACAGATACGCAGTATTTT. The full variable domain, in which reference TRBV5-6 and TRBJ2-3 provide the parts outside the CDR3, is DAGVTQSPTHLIKTRGQQVTLRCSPKSGHDTVSWYQQALGQGPQFIFQYYEEEERQRGNFPDRFSGHQFPNYSSELNVNALLLGDSALYLCASSLWGPTDTQYFGPGTRLTVL.